What follows describes a single TCR beta chain. Its antigen remains unidentified. Using immunoSEQ multiplex PCR, the repertoire was profiled, and TCRdb retains in-frame clones only, with some absent. Among around 80,000 clones listed, 65% to 85% were seen once. This sample is drawn from a study of OX40 agonist ivuxolimab in advanced cancers. Whole-study context: Ivuxolimab doses were 0.01, 0.1, 0.3, 1.5, 3 or 10 mg/kg every 2 weeks.

Germline V gene lookup returns CDR1 MNHNY and CDR2 SVGAGI (reference sequence). V lost 5 bases and J lost 2, with 12 bases in between. This CDR3 region has 15 residues. Study-level findings and limits: Antigen specificity remained undetermined for the expanded peripheral T cells.

The source material was CD4+ or CD8+ T cells sorted from blood, sampled in a trial of the OX40 agonist ivuxolimab. The chain recombines TRBV6-6 with TRBJ1-4; possible D gene TRBD1, 5 bases. The sequence was obtained from an adult with an advanced solid tumor such as melanoma, head and neck, liver or kidney cancer. The CDR3 nucleotides read TGTGCCAGCAGTGGAACAGGTGGCACTAATGAAAAACTGTTTTTT. Translated, it gives CASSGTGGTNEKLFF.